This record covers a single TCR beta chain. These data come from a study of OX40 agonist ivuxolimab in advanced cancers. In the study overall: The patients' treatment was ivuxolimab, an agonistic anti-OX40 (CD134) antibody. At approximately 83% male, the cohort had a mean age of approximately 60 years, ranging from roughly 20 to 79.

The CDR3 runs to 13 residues. The V gene's germline CDR1 is ENHRY and CDR2 SYGVKD. Trimming pared 6 bases from V and 2 bases from J, leaving 11 bases between. Clones were read by immunoSEQ multiplex PCR, and TCRdb kept only the in-frame ones, dropping some. The data contain roughly 19,000 clones, 80% to 90% of them singletons. This sequence was found in an adult with an advanced solid tumor such as melanoma, head and neck, liver or kidney cancer. The genes are TRBV10-3 and TRBJ2-7; D ambiguous. The sample consisted of CD4+ or CD8+ T cells sorted from blood, taken in a trial of the OX40 agonist ivuxolimab. This CDR3 is CAISPLGTYEQYF. The CDR3 DNA follows: TGTGCCATCAGCCCACTGGGGACCTACGAGCAGTACTTC.